A single T cell receptor beta chain is shown here with its context. The antigen it recognizes is unknown. No base quality values were provided; no much bigger clone lies one nucleotide off. This record comes from a study of blood T cells in healthy people across ages (dated by TCRdb to about 2015). General notes on the study: In model experiments, template switching captured about one uniquely barcoded TCR beta cDNA molecule for every two T cells. To track age-related changes in TCR beta repertoire diversity, the study relied on deep sequencing normalized with unique cDNA molecular identifiers. The donors were split into four age groups: young (average roughly 15 years), middle-aged (roughly 39), aged (roughly 68) and long-lived (roughly 77). The study analyzed two additional independent replicas of 1 million unique cDNA reads from the same blood draw for two donors, one aged 18 to 30 and one aged 80 or older. To avoid experimental bias, donors of different ages were spread randomly across the sequencing lanes.

Trimming takes 4 bases off V and 5 bases off J; junction bases not matched to a gene: 6. Its CDR3 holds 15 amino acids, cysteine through phenylalanine. The kept DNA is CDR3 alone, 45 bases in frame from the first base. CDR1 and CDR2, looked up from the germline V gene, are SGHTA and FQGNSA. General study outcomes and caveats: Estimates of total diversity from one million sequenced T cells were regarded as lower bounds and underestimates. Compared with the aged group, more naive CD4+ T cells, fewer expanded clones and increased TCR diversity were shown by the long-lived group, suggesting age selection. Because the CMV infection status of the donors was unknown, age-related changes in expanded clonotypes may potentially have been confounded. There was a strong correlation between observed TCR beta diversity and the percentage of naive T cells measured by flow cytometry. Conclusive comparison of naive and antigen-experienced compartments was prevented by the profiling of bulk unsorted PBMCs. Observed TCR beta diversity per million T cells fell roughly linearly with age, and a significant reduction was already apparent by age around 40.

Library method: 5' RACE. The reads were generated on an Illumina HiSeq 2500. A second PCR of roughly 7 to 11 cycles was performed with a sample-barcoded 5' primer and a J-beta primer mix. A unique molecular identifier was introduced onto each TCR beta cDNA molecule by a template-switch 5' adaptor carrying 12 random nucleotides. Each sample yielded at least 3 million CDR3-containing paired-end reads. First-strand cDNA was synthesized from all RNA with the Mint cDNA synthesis kit, primed by a TRBC-specific oligonucleotide. All cDNA was treated with uracil-DNA glycosylase and then went through a first 18-cycle PCR with the universal primers M1SS and BC2_uni_R. The authors' analysis ran thus. Normalization of each sample was performed by random selection of 1 million high-quality reads, each carrying a distinct molecular identifier. Reads sharing molecular identifiers were discarded rather than binned into consensus sequences. MiTCR, run with a Q25 quality threshold and the strictest error-elimination algorithm, handled CDR3 identification, clonotype clustering and error correction. Lower-bound total TCR beta diversity was estimated with a nonparametric unseen species model using Euler transformation. Through fastp at Q25 and MiXCR, TCRdb rebuilt clones from the public reads, retaining in-frame beta chains. All rows with the same CDR3 protein become a single entry with the most common DNA and genes. In this record, the V and J calls reflect TCRdb's handling and not the investigators' own analysis. Recorded for this sample are some 550,000 distinct CDR3 sequences; roughly 43% of them occurred a single time. The ten largest make up approximately 25% of the sample.

Donors were 35 to 40 systemically healthy Caucasian individuals from Russia aged about 6 to 100 years. Each donor gave about 11 milliliters of peripheral blood, drawn into EDTA-treated Vacutainer tubes. Ficoll-Paque density-gradient centrifugation was used to isolate PBMCs, with at least 7 million per sample. Trizol reagent was used to extract total RNA from the PBMCs, yielding at least 5.5 micrograms per sample. For every donor, flow cytometry on a PBMC aliquot measured the percentage of naive CD45RAhigh/CD27high T cells. The chain employs TRBV7-2 and TRBJ2-2, and 8 junctional nucleotides match TRBD1. This TCR came from a man aged 80 or over in good health. The sequenced material came from blood. The CDR3: CASSYRTGWTGELFF. The DNA sequence is given as TGTGCCAGCAGCTACCGGACAGGGTGGACCGGGGAGCTGTTTTTT.